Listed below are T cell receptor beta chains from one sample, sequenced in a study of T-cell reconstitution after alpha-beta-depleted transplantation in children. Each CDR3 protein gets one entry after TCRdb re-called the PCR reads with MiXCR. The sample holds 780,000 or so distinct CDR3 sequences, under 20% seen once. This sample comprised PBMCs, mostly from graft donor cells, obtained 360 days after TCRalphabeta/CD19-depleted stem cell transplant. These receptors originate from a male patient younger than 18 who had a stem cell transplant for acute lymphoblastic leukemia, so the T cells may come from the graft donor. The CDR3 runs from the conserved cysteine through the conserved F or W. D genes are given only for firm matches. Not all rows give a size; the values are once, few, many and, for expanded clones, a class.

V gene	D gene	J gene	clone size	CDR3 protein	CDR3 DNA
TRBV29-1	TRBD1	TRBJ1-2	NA	CSAGTGDYGYTF	TGCAGCGCAGGGACAGGGGACTATGGCTACACCTTC
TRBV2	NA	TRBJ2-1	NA	CASSWVAAKQFF	TGTGCCAGCAGCTGGGTAGCGGCAAAGCAGTTCTTC
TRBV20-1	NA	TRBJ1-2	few	CSARWSFYGYTF	TGCAGTGCTAGGTGGAGCTTCTATGGCTACACCTTC
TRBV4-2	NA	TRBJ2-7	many	CASSQPRAGEQYF	TGTGCCAGCAGCCAACCCCGGGCAGGCGAGCAGTACTTC
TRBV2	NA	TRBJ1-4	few	CASREEHATEKLFF	TGTGCCAGCAGGGAGGAACATGCGACTGAAAAACTGTTTTTT
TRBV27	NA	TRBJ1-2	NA	CASSRPGQGIGYTF	TGTGCCAGCAGTCGCCCCGGGCAGGGGATCGGCTACACCTTC
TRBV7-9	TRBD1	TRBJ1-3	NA	CASSPLGQGISGNTIYF	TGTGCCAGCAGCCCATTAGGACAGGGCATCTCTGGAAACACCATATATTTT
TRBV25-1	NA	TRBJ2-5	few	CASSEFGHLLETQYF	TGTGCCAGCAGTGAATTTGGACACCTTCTAGAGACCCAGTACTTC
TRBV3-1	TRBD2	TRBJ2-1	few	CASSQVTSGRHEQFF	TGTGCCAGCAGCCAAGTGACTAGCGGGAGGCATGAGCAGTTCTTC
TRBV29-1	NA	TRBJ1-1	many	CSVEGREAFF	TGCAGCGTTGAGGGCAGAGAAGCTTTCTTT
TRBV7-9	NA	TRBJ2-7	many	CASSFADYEQYF	TGTGCCAGCAGCTTTGCTGACTACGAGCAGTACTTC
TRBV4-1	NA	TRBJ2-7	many	CASSQDSLGTLMCEQYF	TGCGCCAGCAGCCAAGATAGTTTGGGAACCTTGATGTGCGAGCAGTACTTC
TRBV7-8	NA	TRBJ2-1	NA	CASSLSRRGSYNEQFF	TGTGCCAGCAGCTTATCGCGGAGGGGCTCCTACAATGAGCAGTTCTTC
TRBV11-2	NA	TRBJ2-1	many	CASSLSMDGYNEQFF	TGTGCCAGCAGCTTGAGCATGGACGGGTACAATGAGCAGTTCTTC
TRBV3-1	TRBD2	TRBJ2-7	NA	CASSPLAGIGEQYF	TGTGCCAGCAGCCCCTTAGCGGGAATAGGCGAGCAGTACTTC
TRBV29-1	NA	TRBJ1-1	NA	CSVDSGFEAFF	TGCAGCGTGGACAGCGGGTTTGAAGCTTTCTTT
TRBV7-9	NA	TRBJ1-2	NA	CASSLSQPKPNYGYTF	TGTGCCAGCAGCTTGTCCCAGCCTAAACCCAACTATGGCTACACCTTC
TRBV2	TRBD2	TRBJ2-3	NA	CASSERSTSVRTDTQYF	TGTGCCAGCAGTGAACGCTCGACTAGCGTCCGCACAGATACGCAGTATTTT
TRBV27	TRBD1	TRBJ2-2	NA	CASSLPDRDGELFF	TGTGCCAGCAGTCTTCCTGACAGGGACGGGGAGCTGTTTTTT
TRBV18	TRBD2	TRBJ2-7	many	CASSPNSGLAFSYEQYF	TGTGCCAGCTCCCCAAATTCGGGACTAGCGTTTTCCTACGAGCAGTACTTC
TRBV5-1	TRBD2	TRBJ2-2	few	CASSLELAGRTGELFF	TGCGCCAGCAGCTTGGAACTAGCGGGAAGGACCGGGGAGCTGTTTTTT
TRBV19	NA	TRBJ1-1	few	CASSIGTHTEAFF	TGTGCCAGTAGTATAGGCACTCACACTGAAGCTTTCTTT
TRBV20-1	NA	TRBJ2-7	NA	CSARNPDGYEQYF	TGCAGTGCTAGAAACCCGGACGGTTACGAGCAGTACTTC
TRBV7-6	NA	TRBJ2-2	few	CASSPLPLPPNTGELFF	TGTGCCAGCAGTCCCCTTCCGCTCCCTCCCAACACCGGGGAGCTGTTTTTT
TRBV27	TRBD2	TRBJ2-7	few	CASSGATSGDYEQYF	TGTGCCAGCAGTGGGGCGACTAGCGGGGACTACGAGCAGTACTTC
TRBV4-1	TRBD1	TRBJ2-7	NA	CASSQQPNRGQGLEQYF	TGCGCCAGCAGCCAACAACCAAACCGGGGACAGGGCCTCGAGCAGTACTTC
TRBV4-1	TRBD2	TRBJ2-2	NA	CASRPSGRANTGELFF	TGCGCCAGCAGGCCTAGCGGGAGAGCGAACACCGGGGAGCTGTTTTTT
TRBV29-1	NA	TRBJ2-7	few	CSVEGQKSYEQYF	TGCAGCGTTGAAGGGCAGAAGTCCTACGAGCAGTACTTC